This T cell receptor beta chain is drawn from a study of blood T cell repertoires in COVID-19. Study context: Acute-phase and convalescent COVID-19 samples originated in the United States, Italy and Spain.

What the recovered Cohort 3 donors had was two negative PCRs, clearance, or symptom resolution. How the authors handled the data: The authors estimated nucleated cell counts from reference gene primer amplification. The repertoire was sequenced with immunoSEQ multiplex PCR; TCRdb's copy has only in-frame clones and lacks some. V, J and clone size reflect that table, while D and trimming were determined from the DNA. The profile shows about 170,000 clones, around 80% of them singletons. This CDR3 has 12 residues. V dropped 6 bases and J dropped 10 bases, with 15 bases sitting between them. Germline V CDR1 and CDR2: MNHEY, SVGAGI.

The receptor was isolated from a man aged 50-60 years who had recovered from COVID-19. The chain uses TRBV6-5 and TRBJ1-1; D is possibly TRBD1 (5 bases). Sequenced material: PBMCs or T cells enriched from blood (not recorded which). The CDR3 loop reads CASSPGRAGAFF. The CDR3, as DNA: TGTGCCAGCAGCCCAGGGAGAGCGGGAGCTTTCTTT.